These 32 T cell receptor beta chains share one sample of origin, sequenced in a study of shared clonotypes between healthy human individuals. The assay was immunoSEQ multiplex PCR, and TCRdb's table has in-frame clones only and misses some. The profile shows 2 million to 2.5 million clones, about 93% of them singletons. CD45RO-negative CD8 cells positively selected for CCR7 made up the naive population, which excluded terminally differentiated effector memory CD45RA+ cells. Sequenced input: naive CD8+ T cells from PBMCs. These TCRs come from a man younger than 35 in good health. Some clones in this sample may be carry-over from other donors' samples.

The V gene is TRBV19, the J gene TRBJ1-1; a possible D gene is TRBD1 (6 bases). The germline CDR1 and CDR2 sequences are LNHDA and SQIVND (reference sequence). Trimming took 3 bases from V and 1 from J, leaving 9 bases between them. CDR3 size: 14 residues. DNA of the CDR3: TGTGCCAGTAGTATGGCAGGGGCGAACACTGAAGCTTTCTTT. It yields the protein CASSMAGANTEAFF.

The chain employs TRBV27 and TRBJ2-7; 8 bases agree with TRBD1. The CDR3 totals 13 residues. With 6 bases clipped from V and 6 bases from J, the junction kept 7 bases outside the gene matches. In germline, CDR1 is MNHEY, CDR2 SMNVEV (reference sequence). For the CDR3, the DNA is TGTGCCAGCAGCAGGGGGCGCTTGGGCGAGCAGTACTTC. Translated: CASSRGRLGEQYF.

The V and J genes are TRBV11-2 and TRBJ2-1; tentatively, D is TRBD2 (6 bases). The germline V and J ends were trimmed by 4 bases and 6 bases, with 19 bases remaining between them. Germline CDR1 is SGHAT and CDR2 is FQNNGV. The CDR3 sequence is 16 residues long. The CDR3 is CASSSPQGLAVNEQFF. Here the CDR3 DNA reads TGTGCCAGCAGCTCCCCTCAGGGACTGGCGGTCAATGAGCAGTTCTTC.

J is TRBJ2-7 and V is TRBV4-1; 9 positions agree with TRBD2. Trimming cost V 2 bases and J 3 bases; bases outside gene matches: 5. This CDR3 is 15 amino acids long. Germline CDR1 and CDR2: MGHRA and YSYEKL. In DNA form, the CDR3 reads TGCGCCAGCAGCCAAACCCCGACTAGCGGCTACGAGCAGTACTTC. This gives the protein CASSQTPTSGYEQYF.

The chain carries TRBV25-1 and TRBJ1-5; no clear D. Trimming pared 6 bases from V and 2 bases from J, leaving 11 bases between. Looked up from germline, CDR1 is MGHDK and CDR2 is SYGVNS. This CDR3 spans 14 amino acids. This chain's CDR3 is CASRGEGGNQPQHF. The DNA of the CDR3 is TGTGCCAGCAGGGGAGAAGGCGGCAATCAGCCCCAGCATTTT.

The rearrangement links TRBV4-1 to TRBJ1-6; D is undetermined. V was shortened by 1 base and J by 0 bases, with 7 bases between the two germline ends. The germline V gene has CDR1 MGHRA and CDR2 YSYEKL. This CDR3 contains 16 residues. CDR3 nucleotide sequence: TGCGCCAGCAGCCAAGTTCCGAGCTCCTATAATTCACCCCTCCACTTT. Translation: CASSQVPSSYNSPLHF.

This sequence joins TRBV28 and TRBJ2-7, with 8 bases aligning to TRBD1. J was trimmed by 2 bases and V by 6 bases; bases with no gene match: 9. Germline CDR1 and CDR2: MDHEN and SYDVKM. This CDR3 region has 15 residues. CDR3: CASSPPDRGPYEQYF. CDR3 DNA sequence: TGTGCCAGCAGCCCTCCCGACAGGGGACCCTACGAGCAGTACTTC.

The CDR3 DNA is TGTGCCAGCAGCGGGGGAGAGACCCAGTACTTC. Amino acids: CASSGGETQYF. The gene calls are TRBV11-2 and TRBJ2-5, with D perhaps assigned TRBD1 or TRBD2 (5 bases each). Trimming pared 5 bases from V and 4 bases from J, leaving 5 bases between. Germline V gene sequence: CDR1 SGHAT, CDR2 FQNNGV. This CDR3 has 11 residues.

The gene calls are TRBV10-3 and TRBJ2-7, with TRBD1 matching over 7 bases. The length of the CDR3 is 14 residues. With V trimmed by 7 bases and J by 4 bases, 10 bases remained unmatched. From germline, CDR1 is ENHRY and CDR2 SYGVKD. CDR3 sequence (DNA): TGTGCCATCACCCCGGGGACAGACTATTACGAGCAGTACTTC. Translating it yields CAITPGTDYYEQYF.

The chain joins TRBV15 to TRBJ2-5; 8 nucleotides agree with TRBD1. Germline CDR1 reads LNHNV; CDR2 reads YYDKDF (reference sequence). This CDR3 has 17 amino acids. The ends lost 6 bases at V and 1 base at J; junction bases unmatched: 13. This CDR3 is CATRSLSDRVGQETQYF. The CDR3 DNA sequence: TGTGCCACCAGGTCGCTCTCGGACAGGGTGGGCCAAGAGACCCAGTACTTC. Looking up the rest from reference TRBV15 and TRBJ2-5 gives the full variable domain: DAMVIQNPRYQVTQFGKPVTLSCSQTLNHNVMYWYQQKSSQAPKLLFHYYDKDFNNEADTPDNFQSRRPNTSFCFLDIRSPGLGDTAMYLCATRSLSDRVGQETQYFGPGTRLLVL.

This clone was detected a few times. This chain connects TRBV29-1 to TRBJ1-5, with 10 nucleotides matching TRBD1. The trim removed 7 bases at V and 4 bases at J, leaving 4 bases unmatched. Germline V gene data show CDR1 as SQVTM and CDR2 as ANQGSEA. This CDR3 has 13 amino acids. The CDR3 DNA reads as TGCAGCGGTGGACAGGGGGGGAATCAGCCCCAGCATTTT. Translating it yields CSGGQGGNQPQHF.

The genes are TRBV19 and TRBJ2-3; possibly TRBD1 for D (7 bases). Germline CDR1 and CDR2: LNHDA and SQIVND (reference sequence). V was pared by 8 bases and J by 0 bases, with 27 bases between. This CDR3 has 19 residues. CDR3 DNA sequence: TGTGCCAGTCACGACCGCACTCTCAGGGGGGAATCTAGCACAGATACGCAGTATTTT. This translates into CASHDRTLRGESSTDTQYF.

This clone appeared a few times. The V and J genes are TRBV4-1 and TRBJ1-1; weak D call: TRBD1 (5 bases). The V gene's germline CDR1 is MGHRA and CDR2 YSYEKL. The CDR3 spans 11 residues. V shed 6 bases and J shed 6 bases, with 8 bases lying between them. CDR3: CASSRDAEAFF. Here the CDR3 DNA reads TGCGCCAGCAGTCGGGACGCTGAAGCTTTCTTT.

In its sample, this clone was seen once. The chain combines TRBV2 with TRBJ2-7; 8 bases fit TRBD2. V shed 9 bases, J shed 5 bases, and the junction held 27 bases outside the gene matches. This CDR3 is 19 amino acids long. The germline CDR1 and CDR2 sequences are SNHLY and FYNNEI. The CDR3, as DNA: TGTGCCAGGGGCGGTCTAGCGGGTGGGAACCATCTCCCTAGGGACGAGCAGTACTTC. Translating it yields CARGGLAGGNHLPRDEQYF.

The chain couples TRBV5-6 to TRBJ2-7; no definite D call. The germline V gene encodes CDR1 SGHDT and CDR2 YYEEEE. The germline V and J ends were trimmed by 2 bases and 3 bases, with 9 bases remaining between them. CDR3 length: 13 amino acids. The CDR3 bases are TGTGCCAGCAGCTTACAGTCGGACTACGAGCAGTACTTC. Amino acid sequence: CASSLQSDYEQYF.

The V call is TRBV4-2, the J call TRBJ2-5; possible D gene TRBD2, 5 bases. CDR1 and CDR2 from the germline V gene are LGHNA and YNFKEQ. The length of the CDR3 is 13 residues. Between the trimmed V and J ends, which lost 5 bases and 4 bases, there was a span of 11 bases. The DNA of the CDR3 is TGTGCCAGCAGCACGAGGGCTGGAGAGACCCAGTACTTC. Its protein is CASSTRAGETQYF.

The rearrangement uses TRBV7-9 and TRBJ1-1; 9 nucleotides align to TRBD1. Germline trimming cut 6 bases from V and 2 bases from J; bases unmatched to any gene: 10. This CDR3 spans 16 amino acids. The germline CDR1 and CDR2 sequences are SEHNR and FQNEAQ (reference sequence). The DNA for the CDR3 is TGTGCCAGCAGTCCGGGACAGGGCGAAGTTAACACTGAAGCTTTCTTT. Residues: CASSPGQGEVNTEAFF.

The chain combines TRBV25-1 with TRBJ1-4; D gene ambiguous. From germline, CDR1 is MGHDK and CDR2 SYGVNS. V was pared by 6 bases and J by 8 bases, with 13 bases between. There are 13 residues in the CDR3. In nucleotides, the CDR3 is TGTGCCAGCAGGGGAATGAGAGGAGAAAAACTGTTTTTT. This gives the protein CASRGMRGEKLFF.

CDR3 sequence: CASSPVQYGIDTQYF. The CDR3 nucleotides read TGTGCCAGCTCACCAGTCCAGTATGGAATAGATACGCAGTATTTT. The V gene is TRBV18, the J gene TRBJ2-3; no firm D call. Trimming cost V 2 bases and J 5 bases, with 14 bases left between them. Germline CDR1 is KGHSH and CDR2 is LQKENI. This CDR3 contains 15 residues.

This clone is a singleton in its sample. This chain links TRBV4-1 with TRBJ2-1, with 8 bases matching TRBD2. The length of the CDR3 is 18 residues. J lost 5 bases, V lost 7 bases, and 19 bases had no gene match. CDR1 is MGHRA, CDR2 YSYEKL, per germline. This CDR3 is CASTPFLVGGRNHNEQFF. In DNA, the CDR3 is TGCGCCAGCACCCCGTTTCTGGTTGGCGGGAGGAACCACAATGAGCAGTTCTTC.

The chain employs TRBV5-1 and TRBJ2-1, with 12 bases matching TRBD2. J lost 1 base, V lost 1 base, and 3 bases had no gene match. Germline CDR1 is SGHRS and CDR2 is YFSETQ. This CDR3 contains 17 residues. The CDR3 nucleotides are TGCGCCAGCAGCTTGACGGGACTAGCGGGTTCCTACAATGAGCAGTTCTTC. The encoded protein is CASSLTGLAGSYNEQFF.

The chain carries TRBV4-2 and TRBJ2-2; possibly TRBD1 for D (5 bases). This CDR3 is built from 15 residues. Looked up from germline, CDR1 is LGHNA and CDR2 is YNFKEQ. V gave up 2 bases and J gave up 1 base, with 8 bases separating them. CDR3 protein: CASSQPDRNTGELFF. For the CDR3, the DNA is TGTGCCAGCAGCCAACCCGACAGGAACACCGGGGAGCTGTTTTTT.

V is TRBV10-1 and J is TRBJ2-3; D may be TRBD2 (6 bases). Trimming took 5 bases from V and 6 from J, leaving 12 bases between them. The CDR3 has 13 amino acids. Germline lookup yields CDR1 WNHNN and CDR2 SYGVQD (reference sequence). CDR3 sequence (DNA): TGCGCCAGCAGTCTAGGTCGGGGGGATACGCAGTATTTT. Protein sequence: CASSLGRGDTQYF.

The chain joins TRBV14 to TRBJ1-4, with 9 nucleotides matching TRBD1. Germline V gives CDR1 SGHDN, CDR2 FVKESK. The CDR3 runs 16 residues. J lost 8 bases, V lost 1 base, and 8 bases had no gene match. The CDR3 DNA is TGTGCCAGCAGCCAAGGCATACAGGGGGCCGGAGAAAAACTGTTTTTT. It specifies CASSQGIQGAGEKLFF.

As concerns this clone: Other nucleotide sequences in the sample specify the same CDR3. The chain joins TRBV6-5 to TRBJ2-7, with D unclear. CDR1 is MNHEY, CDR2 SVGAGI, per germline. The CDR3 covers 12 residues. Trimming pared 0 bases from V and 7 bases from J, leaving 7 bases between. CDR3 sequence: CASSYSGLEQYF. The DNA for the CDR3 is TGTGCCAGCAGTTACTCCGGTCTGGAGCAGTACTTC.

The gene calls are TRBV13 and TRBJ2-7; 7 positions match TRBD2. V gave up 0 bases and J gave up 4 bases; unmatched junction bases: 9. Germline-derived CDR1 and CDR2 are PRHDT and FYEKMQ (reference sequence). The CDR3 covers 16 residues. The DNA for the CDR3 is TGTGCCAGCAGCTTAGGCCTTGGGCGCGGGAGTTACGAGCAGTACTTC. Translated, it gives CASSLGLGRGSYEQYF.

The chain carries TRBV7-9 and TRBJ2-3; weak D call: TRBD2 (6 bases). The CDR3 length is 15 residues. The V end lost 2 bases, the J end lost 4 bases, and 13 bases lay between the germline ends. CDR1 and CDR2 (germline): SEHNR, FQNEAQ (reference sequence). The CDR3 region is CASSLRLALADTQYF. Written as DNA, the CDR3 is TGTGCCAGCAGCTTAAGGCTAGCGCTCGCAGATACGCAGTATTTT.

V gene TRBV28 combines with J gene TRBJ1-3; 9 nucleotides agree with TRBD1. Germline V gives CDR1 MDHEN, CDR2 SYDVKM. With 1 base clipped from V and 4 bases from J, the junction kept 2 bases outside the gene matches. The CDR3 length is 15 residues. The CDR3: CASSLLGTGGNTIYF. The CDR3 nucleotides read TGTGCCAGCAGTTTATTAGGGACAGGGGGAAACACCATATATTTT.

V is TRBV19 and J is TRBJ1-2, with D unclear. Between the trimmed V and J ends, which lost 3 bases and 5 bases, there was a span of 7 bases. This CDR3 region has 12 residues. Germline assignment: CDR1 LNHDA and CDR2 SQIVND (reference sequence). The CDR3 is CASSIDLYGYTF. For the CDR3, the DNA is TGTGCCAGTAGTATCGATCTGTATGGCTACACCTTC. The full variable domain, completed using reference TRBV19 and TRBJ1-2, is DGGITQSPKYLFRKEGQNVTLSCEQNLNHDAMYWYRQDPGQGLRLIYYSQIVNDFQKGDIAEGYSVSREKKESFPLTVTSAQKNPTAFYLCASSIDLYGYTFGSGTRLTVV.

This chain connects TRBV28 to TRBJ1-3; unclear D gene. This CDR3 comprises 15 residues. Between the trimmed V and J ends, which lost 3 bases and 9 bases, there was a span of 18 bases. Germline V gene lookup returns CDR1 MDHEN and CDR2 SYDVKM. DNA for the CDR3: TGTGCCAGCAGTTTCGTCAGGCACCCTGGAGGCACCATATATTTT. As protein: CASSFVRHPGGTIYF.

This chain uses TRBV13 with TRBJ1-1; maybe TRBD1 (5 bases). The germline V gene encodes CDR1 PRHDT and CDR2 FYEKMQ (reference sequence). V was shortened by 4 bases and J by 0 bases, with 12 bases between the two germline ends. CDR3 size: 15 residues. The CDR3 DNA follows: TGTGCCAGCAGCTGGAAGGGGTGGATGAACACTGAAGCTTTCTTT. It is translated as CASSWKGWMNTEAFF.

V usage is TRBV28 and J usage is TRBJ2-7; unclear D gene. There are 13 residues in the CDR3. Germline assignment: CDR1 MDHEN and CDR2 SYDVKM. Trimming took off 5 bases at V and 1 base at J, with 9 bases between the two ends. The CDR3 loop reads CASSPSLSYEQYF. The DNA of the CDR3 is TGTGCCAGCAGTCCCAGTCTTTCCTACGAGCAGTACTTC.